This T cell receptor beta chain was captured in a study of control samples from healthy donors and cancer patients (dated by TCRdb to 2019 to 2021). The library was made by the immunoSEQ multiplex PCR assay. This is the immuneACCESS table as TCRdb keeps it, with only in-frame sequences that have V and J called. A part of the clones is gone; compared with another copy, unresolved V genes explain less than half, and the rest is unexplained. For this sample the table gives about 63,000 clones, of which 70% to 90% were detected only once. The ten top clones hold roughly 6% of the sample. After removal of 3 bases from V and 3 bases from J, the junction retains 6 bases not matched to a gene. From its cysteine to its phenylalanine, the CDR3 spans 15 amino acids. The sequence is cut down to CDR3 DNA, 45 bases in frame from base 1. According to the germline V gene, CDR1 reads SGHTA and CDR2 reads FQGNSA. On this clone: Its antigen remains undetermined. Base-call qualities are not available, and no considerably larger clone is one nucleotide away.

Specimen: blood. The V gene is TRBV7-2 and the J gene is TRBJ1-2, with 8 bases aligning to TRBD1. This receptor was taken from a man aged 40-49 years in good health. Read as DNA, the sequence is TGTGCCAGCAGCTTGGCGACAGGGGCTGACTATGGCTACACCTTC. The resulting protein is CASSLATGADYGYTF.